The 9 T cell receptor beta chains below all came from one sample that was sequenced in a study of blood T cell repertoires in COVID-19. Data came from immunoSEQ multiplex PCR; TCRdb stores just in-frame clones and leaves some out. The sample has 250,000 to 300,000 clones; 80% to 90% are singletons. The source material was PBMCs or T cells enriched from blood (not recorded which). These receptors were collected from a man between 18 and 35 years old who had recovered from COVID-19.

The rearrangement links TRBV6-1 to TRBJ2-7, with a tentative D call TRBD1 (7 bases). CDR1 is MNHNS and CDR2 is SASEGT in the germline V gene. The germline V and J ends were trimmed by 8 bases and 7 bases, with 27 bases remaining between them. The CDR3 extends over 16 amino acids. The CDR3 DNA reads as TGTGCCAGCCGTGGGGTCAGGGGGGCAGGGTCGAGAGAGCAGTACTTC. It encodes CASRGVRGAGSREQYF.

This clone appeared a few times. The gene calls are TRBV5-6 and TRBJ2-1, with 13 bases aligning to TRBD2. The CDR3 covers 17 residues. The V segment lost 5 bases and the J segment 2 bases; nucleotides outside the gene matches: 7. Per the germline V gene, CDR1 is SGHDT and CDR2 is YYEEEE. CDR3 nucleotides: TGTGCCAGCAGATTACCCGGGACTAGCGGGGCCTACAATGAGCAGTTCTTC. This sequence encodes CASRLPGTSGAYNEQFF.

The chain joins TRBV12-3 or TRBV12-4 to TRBJ2-7; D is unclear. CDR3 length: 12 amino acids. Trimming cost V 1 base and J 3 bases, with 4 bases left between them. CDR3 sequence reads: CASSLESYEQYF. CDR3 nucleotide sequence: TGTGCCAGCAGTTTAGAGAGCTACGAGCAGTACTTC.

The chain uses TRBV2 and TRBJ1-3, with D perhaps matching TRBD1 (6 bases). V lost 5 bases and J 0 bases, leaving 17 bases between the germline ends. Per the germline V gene, CDR1 is SNHLY and CDR2 is FYNNEI. The CDR3 has 17 residues. Here the CDR3 DNA reads TGTGCCAGCAGTTTGGACAGCGCTAGGCTCTCTGGAAACACCATATATTTT. Protein product: CASSLDSARLSGNTIYF.

The rearrangement uses TRBV2 and TRBJ1-5; TRBD1 is a possible D gene (6 bases). The CDR3 sequence is 14 residues long. Germline-derived CDR1 and CDR2 are SNHLY and FYNNEI. The V end was cut by 3 bases, the J end by 5 bases, with 11 bases between. The CDR3 coding sequence is TGTGCCAGCAGTGAGCAGGGGCAAGATCAGCCCCAGCATTTT. Its translation: CASSEQGQDQPQHF. Complete variable domain (other parts from reference TRBV2 and TRBJ1-5): EPEVTQTPSHQVTQMGQEVILRCVPISNHLYFYWYRQILGQKVEFLVSFYNNEISEKSEIFDDQFSVERPDGSNFTLKIRSTKLEDSAMYFCASSEQGQDQPQHFGDGTRLSIL.

The chain is built from TRBV2 and TRBJ1-6; TRBD1 matches 9 bases. The germline V gene encodes CDR1 SNHLY and CDR2 FYNNEI. Losses at the gene ends were 5 bases for V and 8 bases for J; bases not matched to a gene: 4. The CDR3 is made up of 14 amino acids. The CDR3 sequence: CASSSQGADSPLHF. CDR3 DNA sequence: TGTGCCAGCAGTTCACAGGGGGCGGATTCACCCCTCCACTTT.

The rearrangement uses TRBV24-1 and TRBJ2-3; possible D gene TRBD2, 6 bases. CDR3 length: 15 residues. Deletions cut 3 bases from V and 2 bases from J, with 11 bases between. Germline CDR1 is KGHDR and CDR2 is SFDVKD. The DNA of the CDR3 is TGTGCCACCAGTGATCCGGGGGAAAACACAGATACGCAGTATTTT. The encoded protein is CATSDPGENTDTQYF.

The V gene is TRBV2, the J gene TRBJ2-2; the D gene is possibly TRBD1 (6 bases). Trimming removed 4 bases from V and 4 bases from J, with 16 bases in between. The CDR3 length is 16 residues. Germline V gene sequence: CDR1 SNHLY, CDR2 FYNNEI. This chain's CDR3 is CASSVEGGVGTGELFF. CDR3 bases: TGTGCCAGCAGTGTAGAAGGGGGAGTGGGCACCGGGGAGCTGTTTTTT.

This chain uses TRBV4-1 with TRBJ2-1; 8 nucleotides line up with TRBD1. Germline V lookup: CDR1 MGHRA, CDR2 YSYEKL. This CDR3 is 17 amino acids long. With V trimmed by 0 bases and J by 2 bases, 6 bases remained unmatched. Written as DNA, the CDR3 is TGCGCCAGCAGCCAAGATCAGGGGGCGGGGACCTACAATGAGCAGTTCTTC. It translates to CASSQDQGAGTYNEQFF.